This T cell receptor beta chain was sequenced during a study of cytomegalovirus exposure and HLA in healthy donors. Study-level results: Equally common other TCR beta chains were less clonally expanded than HLA-associated ones, a later analysis found. For TCR beta chains, V- and J-gene trimming was later linked to a missense DCLRE1C variant.

This clone occurred once. The antigen remains unidentified. Use of 60 Vbeta and 13 Jbeta primers characterized the PCR. The assay was immunoSEQ multiplex PCR, and TCRdb's table has in-frame clones only and misses some. The sample holds some 100,000 clones, around 77% seen once. This CDR3 contains 13 residues. The V end was cut by 0 bases, the J end by 6 bases, with 6 bases between. Germline V gives CDR1 SGHTA, CDR2 FQGNSA. Material: PBMCs. This chain links TRBV7-2 with TRBJ2-1, with D tentatively TRBD2 (6 bases). This clonotype was sampled from a middle-aged man in good health and CMV-seropositive. CDR3: CASSLASGNEQFF. CDR3 nucleotide sequence: TGTGCCAGCAGCTTAGCTAGCGGCAATGAGCAGTTCTTC.